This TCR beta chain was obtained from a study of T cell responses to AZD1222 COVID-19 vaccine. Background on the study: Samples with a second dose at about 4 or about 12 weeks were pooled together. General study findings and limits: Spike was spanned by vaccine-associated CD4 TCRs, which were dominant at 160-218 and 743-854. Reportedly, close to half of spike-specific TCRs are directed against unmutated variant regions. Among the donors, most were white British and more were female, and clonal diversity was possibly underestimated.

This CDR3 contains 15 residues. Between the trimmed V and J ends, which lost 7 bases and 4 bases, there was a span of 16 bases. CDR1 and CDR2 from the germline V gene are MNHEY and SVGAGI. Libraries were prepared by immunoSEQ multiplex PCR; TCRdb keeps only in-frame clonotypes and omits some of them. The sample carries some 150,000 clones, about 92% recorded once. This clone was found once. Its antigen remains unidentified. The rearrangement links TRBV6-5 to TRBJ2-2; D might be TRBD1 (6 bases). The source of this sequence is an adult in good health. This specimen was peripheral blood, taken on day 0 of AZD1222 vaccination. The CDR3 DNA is TGTGCCAGCATTCTAGGTGGGGGCGGCACCGGGGAGCTGTTTTTT. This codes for CASILGGGGTGELFF.